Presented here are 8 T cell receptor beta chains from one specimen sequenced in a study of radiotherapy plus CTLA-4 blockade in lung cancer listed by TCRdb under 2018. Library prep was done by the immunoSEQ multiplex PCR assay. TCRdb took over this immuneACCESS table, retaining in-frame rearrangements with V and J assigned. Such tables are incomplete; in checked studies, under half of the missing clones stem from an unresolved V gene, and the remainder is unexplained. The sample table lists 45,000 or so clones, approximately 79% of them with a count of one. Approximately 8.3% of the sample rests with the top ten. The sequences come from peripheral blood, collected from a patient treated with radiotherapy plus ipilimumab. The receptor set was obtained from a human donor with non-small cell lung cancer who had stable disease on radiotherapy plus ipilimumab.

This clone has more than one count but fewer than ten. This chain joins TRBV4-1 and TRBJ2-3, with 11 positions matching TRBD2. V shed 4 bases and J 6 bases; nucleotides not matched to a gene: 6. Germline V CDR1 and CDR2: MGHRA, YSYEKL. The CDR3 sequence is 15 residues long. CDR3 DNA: TGCGCCAGCAGCCGTGACATAGCGGGGGGGGATACGCAGTATTTT. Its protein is CASSRDIAGGDTQYF.

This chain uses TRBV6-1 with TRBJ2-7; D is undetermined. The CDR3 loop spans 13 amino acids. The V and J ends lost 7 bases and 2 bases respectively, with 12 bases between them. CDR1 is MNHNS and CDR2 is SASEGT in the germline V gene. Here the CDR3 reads CASTSNTAYEQYF. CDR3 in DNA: TGTGCCAGCACCTCCAACACGGCCTACGAGCAGTACTTC.

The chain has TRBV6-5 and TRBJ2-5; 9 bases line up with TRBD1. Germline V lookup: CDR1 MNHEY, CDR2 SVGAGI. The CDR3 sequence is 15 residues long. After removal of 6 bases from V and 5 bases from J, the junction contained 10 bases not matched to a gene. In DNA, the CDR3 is TGTGCCAGCAGCACCGGACAGGGGAAGGTGGAGACCCAGTACTTC. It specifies CASSTGQGKVETQYF.

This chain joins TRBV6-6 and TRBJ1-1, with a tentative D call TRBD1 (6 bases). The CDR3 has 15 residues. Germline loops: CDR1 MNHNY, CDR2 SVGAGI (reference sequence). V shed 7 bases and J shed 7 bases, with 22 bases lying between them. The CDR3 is CASTLLGQGSSEAFF. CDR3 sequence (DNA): TGTGCCAGCACGTTGTTGGGGCAGGGGTCGAGTGAAGCTTTCTTT.

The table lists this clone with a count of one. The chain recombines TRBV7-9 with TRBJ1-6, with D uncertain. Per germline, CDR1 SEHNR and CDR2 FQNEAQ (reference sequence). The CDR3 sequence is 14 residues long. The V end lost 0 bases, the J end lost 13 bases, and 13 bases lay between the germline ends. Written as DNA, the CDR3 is TGTGCCAGCAGCTTAGCGGCGGTCGTGGGGCCCCTCCACTTT. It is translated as CASSLAAVVGPLHF. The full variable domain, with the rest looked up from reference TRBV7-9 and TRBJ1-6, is DTGVSQNPRHKITKRGQNVTFRCDPISEHNRLYWYRQTLGQGPEFLTYFQNEAQLEKSRLLSDRFSAERPKGSFSTLEIQRTEQGDSAMYLCASSLAAVVGPLHFGNGTRLTVT.

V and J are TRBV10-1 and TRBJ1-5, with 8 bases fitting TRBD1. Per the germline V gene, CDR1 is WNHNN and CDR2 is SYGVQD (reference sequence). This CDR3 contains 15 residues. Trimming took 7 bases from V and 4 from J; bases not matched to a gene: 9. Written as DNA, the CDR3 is TGCGCCAGCACCTTCGACAGGGGCCTTAATCAGCCCCAGCATTTT. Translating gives CASTFDRGLNQPQHF.

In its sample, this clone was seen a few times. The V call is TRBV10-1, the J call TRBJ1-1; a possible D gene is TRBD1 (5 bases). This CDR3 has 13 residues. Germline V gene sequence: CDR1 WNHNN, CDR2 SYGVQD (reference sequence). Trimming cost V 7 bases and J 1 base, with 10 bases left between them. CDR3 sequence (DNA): TGCGCCAGCACGGGACGAAGGAACACTGAAGCTTTCTTT. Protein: CASTGRRNTEAFF.

The chain's CDR3 is CASSVGFRGPDTEAFF. The CDR3 DNA follows: TGTGCCAGCAGCGTAGGATTTAGGGGGCCGGACACTGAAGCTTTCTTT. The V and J genes are TRBV9 and TRBJ1-1, with 7 bases that match TRBD1. CDR1 SGDLS and CDR2 YYNGEE come from the germline V gene. The length of the CDR3 is 16 residues. V lost 0 bases, J lost 3 bases, and 8 bases stayed unmatched.